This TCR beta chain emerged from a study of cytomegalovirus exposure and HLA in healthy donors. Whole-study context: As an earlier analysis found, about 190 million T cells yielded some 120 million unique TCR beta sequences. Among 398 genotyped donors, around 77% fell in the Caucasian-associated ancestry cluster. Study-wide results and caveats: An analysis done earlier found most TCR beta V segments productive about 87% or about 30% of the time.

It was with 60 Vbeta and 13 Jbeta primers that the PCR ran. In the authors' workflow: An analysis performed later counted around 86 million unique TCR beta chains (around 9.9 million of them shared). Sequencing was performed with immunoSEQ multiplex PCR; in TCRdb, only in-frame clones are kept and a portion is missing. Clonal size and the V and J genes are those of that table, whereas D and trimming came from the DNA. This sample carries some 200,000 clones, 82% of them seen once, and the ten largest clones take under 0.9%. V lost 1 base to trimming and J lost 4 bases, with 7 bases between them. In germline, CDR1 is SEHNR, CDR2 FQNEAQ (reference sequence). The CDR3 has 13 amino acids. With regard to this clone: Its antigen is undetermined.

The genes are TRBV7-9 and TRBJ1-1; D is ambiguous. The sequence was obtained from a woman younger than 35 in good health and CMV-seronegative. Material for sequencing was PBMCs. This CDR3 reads CASSLGGSTEAFF. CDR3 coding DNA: TGTGCCAGCAGCTTAGGCGGGAGCACTGAAGCTTTCTTT.